These T cell receptor beta chains were read from a single sample in a study of blood T cell repertoires in COVID-19. Clones were sequenced by immunoSEQ multiplex PCR, and TCRdb holds only the in-frame ones, with some missing. The sample records around 280,000 clones, approximately 83% being singletons. The sample was peripheral blood. Receptor source: a woman in her twenties or thirties who had recovered from COVID-19. The CDR3 runs from the conserved cysteine through the conserved F or W. The order of the fields is clone size, V gene, CDR3 length, J gene, D gene, CDR3 DNA, CDR3 protein. The D gene is left open where the match is weak. Some rows have no size entry. The others give once, few or many, or a class for an expanded clone.

NA	TRBV2	18	TRBJ2-7	TRBD1	TGTGCCAGCAGTTCCCATCAAACGCCGGGACAGGGGGCTCACGAGCAGTACTTC	CASSSHQTPGQGAHEQYF
NA	TRBV7-9	15	TRBJ1-1	TRBD1	TGTGCCAGCAGCCCCCCGACAGGGCTGAACACTGAAGCTTTCTTT	CASSPPTGLNTEAFF
NA	TRBV7-2	14	TRBJ2-7	NA	TGTGCCAGCAGCTTATCGAGGAGGAAGGGCGAGCAGTACTTC	CASSLSRRKGEQYF
NA	TRBV27	18	TRBJ2-3	TRBD2	TGTGCCAGCAGTTCCACTCCAAGAAGCGGGAGGGCTAAAGATACGCAGTATTTT	CASSSTPRSGRAKDTQYF
NA	TRBV7-9	15	TRBJ1-4	TRBD1	TGTGCCAGCGGGATACAGGGGGCGCATTCGGGAAAACTGTTTTTT	CASGIQGAHSGKLFF
once	TRBV5-4	14	TRBJ2-3	TRBD1	TGTGCCAGCAGCCCGGACAGGGTGACAGATACGCAGTATTTT	CASSPDRVTDTQYF
NA	TRBV2	17	TRBJ2-7	TRBD2	TGTGCCAGCAGTGGTTCTACTAGCGGACCCCCCGTATACGAGCAGTACTTC	CASSGSTSGPPVYEQYF
NA	TRBV9	15	TRBJ2-3	TRBD2	TGTGCCAGCAGCAAAACTAGCGGTCTCGCAGATACGCAGTATTTT	CASSKTSGLADTQYF
NA	TRBV19	13	TRBJ1-2	TRBD1	TGTGCCAGTAGTCCCGGGACAGGGGCTGGCTACACCTTC	CASSPGTGAGYTF
NA	TRBV4-1	15	TRBJ2-7	TRBD2	TGCGCCAGCAGCCAAGATCTAGCGGTGGGGGTTGAGCAGTACTTC	CASSQDLAVGVEQYF
once	TRBV24-1	16	TRBJ1-2	TRBD1	TGTGCCACCAGTGGCGTCACAGGGGGCGGTGGCTATGGCTACACCTTC	CATSGVTGGGGYGYTF
NA	TRBV15	15	TRBJ1-4	TRBD1	TGTGCCACCAGCCGAAGTCCCGGGACAGGGGAAAAACTGTTTTTT	CATSRSPGTGEKLFF
NA	TRBV7-2	12	TRBJ1-2	NA	TGTGCCAGCAGCTTGGCAAACTATGGCTACACCTTC	CASSLANYGYTF
once	TRBV27	13	TRBJ1-2	NA	TGTGCCAGCAGTTGGACCAGGGAATATGGCTACACCTTC	CASSWTREYGYTF
NA	TRBV24-1	14	TRBJ2-1	TRBD1	TGTGCCACCAGTGATTCTCGGACAGGCTGGGGGCAGTTCTTC	CATSDSRTGWGQFF
once	TRBV27	15	TRBJ2-1	NA	TGTGCCAGCTACCCCAAGGTCCAGGGCAACAATGAGCAGTTCTTC	CASYPKVQGNNEQFF
NA	TRBV10-3	14	TRBJ1-2	NA	TGTGCCATCAGCCCCGCCAGGCAGGCCGATGGCTACACCTTC	CAISPARQADGYTF
NA	TRBV6-5	13	TRBJ1-6	NA	TGTGCCACCGGGGGGTTCGGGAATTCACCCCTCCACTTT	CATGGFGNSPLHF
once	TRBV5-1	14	TRBJ2-1	NA	TGCGCCAGCAGCTTGGTTGTAGATCTGAATGAGCAGTTCTTC	CASSLVVDLNEQFF
NA	TRBV19	14	TRBJ1-2	NA	TGTGCCAGTAGTATCGGCAGGGGTAACTATGGCTACACCTTC	CASSIGRGNYGYTF
NA	TRBV5-1	14	TRBJ1-1	NA	TGCGCCAGCAGCTGGGGACTGACGAACACTGAAGCTTTCTTT	CASSWGLTNTEAFF
NA	TRBV25-1	15	TRBJ2-5	NA	TGTGCCAGCAGGGATGGAGGGGCAGGACAAGAGACCCAGTACTTC	CASRDGGAGQETQYF
NA	TRBV6-1	11	TRBJ2-2	TRBD1	TGTGCCAGCAGTGAACGGACAGGGCTGTTTTTT	CASSERTGLFF
NA	TRBV6-5	13	TRBJ1-1	TRBD1	TGTGCCAGCAGGGGACAGCTTTTCCCTGAAGCTTTCTTT	CASRGQLFPEAFF
NA	TRBV3-1/TRBV3-2	15	TRBJ1-4	NA	TGTGCCAGCAGCCTTAATGGGGCCCCTGATGAAAAACTGTTTTTT	CASSLNGAPDEKLFF
NA	TRBV19	14	TRBJ1-4	NA	TGTGCCAGTAGCCACCAAGGGGTGGAGGAAAAACTGTTTTTT	CASSHQGVEEKLFF
NA	TRBV27	18	TRBJ2-1	TRBD2	TGTGCCAGCAGTTTATTAGGGCTAGCGGGAGGGCCGAGCAATGAGCAGTTCTTC	CASSLLGLAGGPSNEQFF
NA	TRBV5-6	13	TRBJ1-1	NA	TGTGCCAGCAGGGAGGGTATGAACACTGAAGCTTTCTTT	CASREGMNTEAFF